The TCR beta chain under discussion was sequenced for a study of cytomegalovirus exposure and HLA in healthy donors. Concerning this clone: The target antigen is unknown.

It was with 60 Vbeta and 13 Jbeta primers that the PCR ran. TCRdb keeps only in-frame clones here, not all; method: immunoSEQ multiplex PCR. The table has about 200,000 clones, 70% to 80% seen once. Donors consisted of healthy bone marrow donors. Study-wide findings and caveats: The authors reported that TCR beta sequences could predict HLA-A and HLA-B alleles. These predictions were accurate for most subjects in the first cohort. DRB1 had the most TCR associations and HLA-C the fewest, a later analysis found, with rates varying by HLA locus. In a later analysis, HLA-associated TCR beta chains were more clonally expanded than equally common others.

The length of the CDR3 is 18 residues. V shed 3 bases, J shed 1 base, and the junction held 9 bases outside the gene matches. Per germline, CDR1 SGHVS and CDR2 FNYEAQ. The sequence derives from a woman between 25 and 40 years old in good health and CMV-seropositive. This chain joins TRBV7-6 and TRBJ2-2; 9 bases fit TRBD2. Sequenced material: PBMCs. CDR3 amino acids: CASSFGRGGTQNTGELFF. DNA of the CDR3: TGTGCCAGCAGCTTTGGGCGGGGGGGAACCCAGAACACCGGGGAGCTGTTTTTT.